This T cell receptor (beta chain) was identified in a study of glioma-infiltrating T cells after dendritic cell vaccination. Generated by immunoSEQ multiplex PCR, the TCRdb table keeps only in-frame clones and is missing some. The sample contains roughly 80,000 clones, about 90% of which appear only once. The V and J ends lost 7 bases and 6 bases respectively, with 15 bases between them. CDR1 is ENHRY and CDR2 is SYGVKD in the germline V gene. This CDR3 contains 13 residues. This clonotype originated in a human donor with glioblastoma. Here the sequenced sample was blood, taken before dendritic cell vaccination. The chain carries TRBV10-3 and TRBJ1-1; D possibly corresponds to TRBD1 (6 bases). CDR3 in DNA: TGTGCCATCATGGGGGCCGACGGGCCTGAAGCTTTCTTT. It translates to CAIMGADGPEAFF.